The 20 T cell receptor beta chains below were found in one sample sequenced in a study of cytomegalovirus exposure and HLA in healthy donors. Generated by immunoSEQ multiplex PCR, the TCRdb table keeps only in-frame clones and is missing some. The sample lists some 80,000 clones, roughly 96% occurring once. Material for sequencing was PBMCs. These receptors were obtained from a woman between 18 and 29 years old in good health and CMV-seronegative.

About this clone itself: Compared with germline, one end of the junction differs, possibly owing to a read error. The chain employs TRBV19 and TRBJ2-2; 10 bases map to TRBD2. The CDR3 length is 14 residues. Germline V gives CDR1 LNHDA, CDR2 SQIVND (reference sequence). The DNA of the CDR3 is TGTGCCAGTAGAATAGCGGGAGGACCCGGGGAGCTGTTTTTT. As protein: CASRIAGGPGELFF.

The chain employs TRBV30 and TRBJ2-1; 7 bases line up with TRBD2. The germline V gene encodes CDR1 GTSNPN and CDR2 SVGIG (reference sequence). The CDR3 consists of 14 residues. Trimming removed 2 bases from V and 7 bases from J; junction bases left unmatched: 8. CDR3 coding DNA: TGTGCCTGGAGTAGTGGCGGGAGTCTAAATGAGCAGTTCTTC. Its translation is CAWSSGGSLNEQFF.

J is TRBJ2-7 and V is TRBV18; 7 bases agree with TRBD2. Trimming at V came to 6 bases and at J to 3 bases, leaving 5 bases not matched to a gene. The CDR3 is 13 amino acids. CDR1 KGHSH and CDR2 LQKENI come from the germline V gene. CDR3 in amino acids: CASSTSGGYEQYF. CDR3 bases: TGTGCCAGCTCTACCTCGGGGGGCTACGAGCAGTACTTC. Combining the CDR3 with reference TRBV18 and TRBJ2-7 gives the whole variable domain NAGVMQNPRHLVRRRGQEARLRCSPMKGHSHVYWYRQLPEEGLKFMVYLQKENIIDESGMPKERFSAEFPKEGPSILRIQQVVRGDSAAYFCASSTSGGYEQYFGPGTRLTVT.

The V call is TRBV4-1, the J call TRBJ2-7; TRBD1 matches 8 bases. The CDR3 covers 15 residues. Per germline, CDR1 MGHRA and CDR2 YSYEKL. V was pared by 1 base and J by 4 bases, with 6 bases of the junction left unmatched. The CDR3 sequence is CASSQGQGADYEQYF. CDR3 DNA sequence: TGCGCCAGCAGCCAAGGGCAGGGGGCGGATTACGAGCAGTACTTC.

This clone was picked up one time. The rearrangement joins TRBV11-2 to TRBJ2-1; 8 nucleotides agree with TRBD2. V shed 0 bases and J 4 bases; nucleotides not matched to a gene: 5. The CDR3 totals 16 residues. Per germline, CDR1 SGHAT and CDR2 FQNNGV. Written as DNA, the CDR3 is TGTGCCAGCAGCTTAGAGTCTAGCGGGCGTTACAATGAGCAGTTCTTC. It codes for CASSLESSGRYNEQFF.

CDR3 in amino acids: CASSLEGGTQNEQFF. For the CDR3, the DNA is TGTGCCAGCAGCCTAGAGGGCGGGACTCAGAATGAGCAGTTCTTC. This chain connects TRBV13 to TRBJ2-1, with D possibly matching TRBD2 (6 bases). CDR3 size: 15 residues. Between the trimmed V and J ends, which lost 5 bases and 7 bases, there was a span of 18 bases. Germline CDR1 and CDR2: PRHDT and FYEKMQ (reference sequence).

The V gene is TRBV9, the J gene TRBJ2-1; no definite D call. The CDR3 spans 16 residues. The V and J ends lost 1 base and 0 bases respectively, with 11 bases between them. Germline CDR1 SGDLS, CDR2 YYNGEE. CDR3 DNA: TGTGCCAGCAGCGTACCTTCTAAAGCCTCCTACAATGAGCAGTTCTTC. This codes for CASSVPSKASYNEQFF. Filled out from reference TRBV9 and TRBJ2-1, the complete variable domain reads DSGVTQTPKHLITATGQRVTLRCSPRSGDLSVYWYQQSLDQGLQFLIQYYNGEERAKGNILERFSAQQFPDLHSELNLSSLELGDSALYFCASSVPSKASYNEQFFGPGTRLTVL.

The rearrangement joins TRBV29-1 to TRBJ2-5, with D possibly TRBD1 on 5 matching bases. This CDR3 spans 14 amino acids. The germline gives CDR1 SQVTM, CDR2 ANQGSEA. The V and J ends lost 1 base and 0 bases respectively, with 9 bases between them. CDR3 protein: CSVEGARDQETQYF. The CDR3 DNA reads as TGCAGCGTTGAAGGGGCCAGGGACCAAGAGACCCAGTACTTC.

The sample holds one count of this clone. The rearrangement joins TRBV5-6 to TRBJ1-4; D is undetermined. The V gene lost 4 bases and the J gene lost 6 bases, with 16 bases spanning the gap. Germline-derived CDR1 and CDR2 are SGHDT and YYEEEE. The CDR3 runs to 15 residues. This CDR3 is CASSNPMGVDEKLFF. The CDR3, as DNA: TGTGCCAGCAGCAATCCCATGGGAGTGGATGAAAAACTGTTTTTT.

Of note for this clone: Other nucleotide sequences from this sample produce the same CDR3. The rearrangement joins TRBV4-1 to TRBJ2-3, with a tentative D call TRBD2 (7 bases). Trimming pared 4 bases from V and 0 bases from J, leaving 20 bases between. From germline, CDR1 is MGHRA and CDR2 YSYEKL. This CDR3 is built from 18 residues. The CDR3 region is CASSRGLGGPPSTDTQYF. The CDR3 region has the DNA TGCGCCAGCAGCCGGGGGCTCGGGGGGCCCCCTAGCACAGATACGCAGTATTTT.

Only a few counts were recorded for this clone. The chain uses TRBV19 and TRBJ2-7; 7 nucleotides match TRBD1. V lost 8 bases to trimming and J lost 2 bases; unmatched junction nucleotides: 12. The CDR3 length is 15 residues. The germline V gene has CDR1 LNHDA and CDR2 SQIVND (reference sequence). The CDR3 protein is CASARVRDRPYEQYF. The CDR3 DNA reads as TGTGCCAGTGCCCGGGTAAGGGACAGACCCTACGAGCAGTACTTC.

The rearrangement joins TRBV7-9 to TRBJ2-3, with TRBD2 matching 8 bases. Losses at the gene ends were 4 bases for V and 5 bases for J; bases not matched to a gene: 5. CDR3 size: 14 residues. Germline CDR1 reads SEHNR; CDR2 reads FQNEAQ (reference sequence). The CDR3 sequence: CASSSMTSVDTQYF. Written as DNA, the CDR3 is TGTGCCAGCAGCTCCATGACTAGCGTAGATACGCAGTATTTT.

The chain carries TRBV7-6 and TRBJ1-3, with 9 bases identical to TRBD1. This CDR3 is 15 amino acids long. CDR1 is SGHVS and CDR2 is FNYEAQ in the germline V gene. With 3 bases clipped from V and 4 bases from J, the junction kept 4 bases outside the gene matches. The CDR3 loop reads CASSLGTGYGNTIYF. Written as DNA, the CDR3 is TGTGCCAGCAGCTTGGGGACAGGGTACGGAAACACCATATATTTT.

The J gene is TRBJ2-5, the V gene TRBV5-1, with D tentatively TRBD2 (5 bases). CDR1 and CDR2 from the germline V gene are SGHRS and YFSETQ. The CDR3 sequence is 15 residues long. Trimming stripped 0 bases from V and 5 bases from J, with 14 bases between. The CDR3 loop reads CASSLDQRVLETQYF. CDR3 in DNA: TGCGCCAGCAGCTTGGACCAGAGGGTATTGGAGACCCAGTACTTC.

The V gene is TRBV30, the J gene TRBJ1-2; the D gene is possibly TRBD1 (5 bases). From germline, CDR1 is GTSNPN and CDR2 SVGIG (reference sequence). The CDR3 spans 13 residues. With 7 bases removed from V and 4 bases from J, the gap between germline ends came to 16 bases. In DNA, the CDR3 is TGTGCCTACCCCGGGGGATACGGCTATGGCTACACCTTC. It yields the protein CAYPGGYGYGYTF. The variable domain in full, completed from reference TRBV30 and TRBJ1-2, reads SQTIHQWPATLVQPVGSPLSLECTVEGTSNPNLYWYRQAAGRGLQLLFYSVGIGQISSEVPQNLSASRPQDRQFILSSKKLLLSDSGFYLCAYPGGYGYGYTFGSGTRLTVV.

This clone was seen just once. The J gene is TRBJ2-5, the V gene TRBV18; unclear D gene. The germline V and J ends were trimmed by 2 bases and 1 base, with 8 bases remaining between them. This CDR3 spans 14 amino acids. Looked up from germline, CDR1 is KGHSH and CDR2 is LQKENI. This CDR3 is CASSPAQVQETQYF. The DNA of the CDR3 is TGTGCCAGCTCACCAGCCCAGGTCCAAGAGACCCAGTACTTC.

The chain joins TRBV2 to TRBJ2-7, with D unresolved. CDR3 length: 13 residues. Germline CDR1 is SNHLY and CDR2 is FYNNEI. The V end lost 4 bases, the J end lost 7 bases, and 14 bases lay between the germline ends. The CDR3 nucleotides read TGTGCCAGCAGTGCCGGGTCCTTCGGGGAGCAGTACTTC. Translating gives CASSAGSFGEQYF.

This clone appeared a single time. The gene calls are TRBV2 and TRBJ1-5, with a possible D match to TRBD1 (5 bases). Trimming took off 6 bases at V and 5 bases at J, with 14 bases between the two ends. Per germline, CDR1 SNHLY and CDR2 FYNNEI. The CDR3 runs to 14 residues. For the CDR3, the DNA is TGTGCCAGCAGGGGGCCAGGTGGGTATCAGCCCCAGCATTTT. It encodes CASRGPGGYQPQHF. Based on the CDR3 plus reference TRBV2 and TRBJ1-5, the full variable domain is EPEVTQTPSHQVTQMGQEVILRCVPISNHLYFYWYRQILGQKVEFLVSFYNNEISEKSEIFDDQFSVERPDGSNFTLKIRSTKLEDSAMYFCASRGPGGYQPQHFGDGTRLSIL.

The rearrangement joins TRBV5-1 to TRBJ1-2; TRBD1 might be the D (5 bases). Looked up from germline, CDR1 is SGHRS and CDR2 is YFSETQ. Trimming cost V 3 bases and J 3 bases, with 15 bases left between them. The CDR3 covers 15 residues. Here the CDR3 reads CASSSAQGWDYGYTF. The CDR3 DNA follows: TGCGCCAGCAGCTCCGCCCAGGGTTGGGACTATGGCTACACCTTC.

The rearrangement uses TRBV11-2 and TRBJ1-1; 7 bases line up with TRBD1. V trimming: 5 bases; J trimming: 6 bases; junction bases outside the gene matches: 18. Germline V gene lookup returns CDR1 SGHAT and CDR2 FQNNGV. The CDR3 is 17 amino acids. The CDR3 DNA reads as TGTGCCAGCAGCAAACTACGTCGACAGGGAGAGACCGCTGAAGCTTTCTTT. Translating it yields CASSKLRRQGETAEAFF.